Presented here are 7 T cell receptor beta chains from one specimen sequenced in a study of shared clonotypes between healthy human individuals. TCRdb's table, derived via immunoSEQ multiplex PCR, lists solely in-frame clones and lacks some. The sample lists more than 1 million clones, about 84% occurring once. The sample consisted of memory CD4+ T cells from PBMCs. The subset was: CD45RA-negative fraction. Every receptor here comes from a man aged 18 to 29 in good health. Some clones in this sample may be carry-over from other donors' samples.

About this clone: Distinct nucleotide sequences in the sample also encode this CDR3. This rearrangement joins TRBV7-3 to TRBJ2-2, with 13 bases matching TRBD2. Germline-derived CDR1 and CDR2 are SGHTA and FQGTGA. The V segment lost 5 bases and the J segment 7 bases; nucleotides outside the gene matches: 4. This CDR3 contains 15 residues. Here the CDR3 reads CASSPGLAGVGELFF. CDR3 nucleotide sequence: TGTGCCAGCAGCCCCGGACTAGCGGGAGTCGGGGAGCTGTTTTTT.

The CDR3 DNA reads as TGTGCCAGCAGCCCTCGACCCTCGAGGGGGGAGACCCAGTACTTC. Its protein is CASSPRPSRGETQYF. This rearrangement joins TRBV28 to TRBJ2-5; maybe TRBD1 (6 bases). With 6 bases removed from V and 5 bases from J, the gap between germline ends came to 19 bases. Germline CDR1 is MDHEN and CDR2 is SYDVKM. This CDR3 is 15 amino acids long.

This clone was seen just once. J is TRBJ1-3 and V is TRBV5-4; D gene unclear. This CDR3 has 15 residues. Germline V lookup: CDR1 SGHNT, CDR2 YYREEE (reference sequence). Trimming shortened V by 4 bases and J by 0 bases, and 11 bases separated the two germline ends. In nucleotides, the CDR3 is TGTGCCAGCAGCGTGGAAGTAACCTCTGGAAACACCATATATTTT. It translates to CASSVEVTSGNTIYF.

The chain recombines TRBV7-8 with TRBJ1-4; possible D gene TRBD1, 6 bases. V lost 5 bases and J 0 bases, leaving 13 bases between the germline ends. The CDR3 is 16 amino acids. CDR1 SGHVS and CDR2 FQNEAQ come from the germline V gene. CDR3 loop: CASSPWTAATNEKLFF. Here the CDR3 DNA reads TGTGCCAGCAGCCCCTGGACAGCTGCAACTAATGAAAAACTGTTTTTT.

The J gene is TRBJ2-7, the V gene TRBV21-1. TRBV21-1 is listed as a pseudogene. This CDR3 comprises 12 residues. The CDR3 loop is CASTLGADEQYF. DNA of the CDR3: TGTGCCAGCACTCTCGGGGCGGACGAGCAGTACTTC.

This sequence joins TRBV9 and TRBJ1-1; 7 positions agree with TRBD1. This CDR3 region has 13 residues. Germline V gene lookup returns CDR1 SGDLS and CDR2 YYNGEE. V lost 4 bases, J lost 5 bases, and 5 bases stayed unmatched. The CDR3 nucleotides are TGTGCCAGCAGCCTACAGGGGCGGACTGAAGCTTTCTTT. Its protein is CASSLQGRTEAFF.

The V call is TRBV27, the J call TRBJ2-7; D may be TRBD1 (6 bases). Per germline, CDR1 MNHEY and CDR2 SMNVEV (reference sequence). The CDR3 totals 14 residues. V lost 4 bases to trimming and J lost 1 base, with 11 bases between them. CDR3 coding DNA: TGTGCCAGCAGTTCCCCGGACAGATCCTACGAGCAGTACTTC. Residues: CASSSPDRSYEQYF.